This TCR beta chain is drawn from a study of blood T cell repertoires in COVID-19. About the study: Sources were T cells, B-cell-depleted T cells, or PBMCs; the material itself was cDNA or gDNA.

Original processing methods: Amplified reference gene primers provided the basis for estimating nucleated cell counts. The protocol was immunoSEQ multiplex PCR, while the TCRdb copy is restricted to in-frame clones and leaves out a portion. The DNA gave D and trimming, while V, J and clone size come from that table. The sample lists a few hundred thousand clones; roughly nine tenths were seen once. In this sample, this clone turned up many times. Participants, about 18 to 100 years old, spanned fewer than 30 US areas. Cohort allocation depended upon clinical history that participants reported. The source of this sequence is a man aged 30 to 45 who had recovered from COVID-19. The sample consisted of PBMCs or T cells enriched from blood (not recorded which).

The CDR3 region is CASSEAGAGGFFYEQYF. CDR3 DNA sequence: TGTGCCAGCAGTGAAGCCGGAGCGGGAGGGTTCTTCTACGAGCAGTACTTC. V and J are TRBV6-1 and TRBJ2-7, with 10 bases that match TRBD2. Trimming took 0 bases from V and 3 from J; bases not matched to a gene: 8. Germline CDR1 is MNHNS and CDR2 is SASEGT. The CDR3 contains 17 residues.